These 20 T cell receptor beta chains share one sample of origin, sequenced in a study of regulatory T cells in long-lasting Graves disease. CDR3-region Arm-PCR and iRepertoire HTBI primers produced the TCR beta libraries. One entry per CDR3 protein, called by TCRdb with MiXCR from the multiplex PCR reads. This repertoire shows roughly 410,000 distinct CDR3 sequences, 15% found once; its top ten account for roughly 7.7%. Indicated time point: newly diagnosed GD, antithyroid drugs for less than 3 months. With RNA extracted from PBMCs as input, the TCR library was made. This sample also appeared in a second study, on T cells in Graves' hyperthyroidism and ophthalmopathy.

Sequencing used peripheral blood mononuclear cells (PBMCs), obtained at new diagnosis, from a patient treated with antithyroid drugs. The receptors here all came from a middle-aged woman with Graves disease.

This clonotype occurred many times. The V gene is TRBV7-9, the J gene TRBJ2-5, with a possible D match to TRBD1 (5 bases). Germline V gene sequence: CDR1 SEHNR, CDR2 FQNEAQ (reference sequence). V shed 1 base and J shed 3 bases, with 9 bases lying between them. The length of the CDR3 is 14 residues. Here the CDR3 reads CASSLGTIEETQYF. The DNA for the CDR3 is TGTGCCAGCAGCTTAGGGACAATCGAAGAGACCCAGTACTTC.

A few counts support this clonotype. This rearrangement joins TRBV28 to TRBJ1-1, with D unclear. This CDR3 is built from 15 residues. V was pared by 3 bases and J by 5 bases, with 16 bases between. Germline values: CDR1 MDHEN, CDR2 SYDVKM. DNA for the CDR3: TGTGCCAGCAGTTTTTATCCTGTTGATAGTACTGAAGCTTTCTTT. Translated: CASSFYPVDSTEAFF.

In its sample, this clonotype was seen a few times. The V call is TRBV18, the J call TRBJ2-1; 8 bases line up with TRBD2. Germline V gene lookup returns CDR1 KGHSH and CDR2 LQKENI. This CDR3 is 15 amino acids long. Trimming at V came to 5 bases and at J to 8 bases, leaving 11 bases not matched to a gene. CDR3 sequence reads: CASSTRGGGRYEQFF. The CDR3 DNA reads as TGTGCCAGCTCAACCCGCGGTGGCGGGAGGTATGAGCAGTTCTTC.

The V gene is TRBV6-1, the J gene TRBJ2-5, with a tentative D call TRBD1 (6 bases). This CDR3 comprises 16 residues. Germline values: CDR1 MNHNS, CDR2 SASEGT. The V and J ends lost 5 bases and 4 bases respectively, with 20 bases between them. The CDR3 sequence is CASSLTYPFRGETQYF. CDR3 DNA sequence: TGTGCCAGCAGTCTAACCTACCCCTTCAGGGGAGAGACCCAGTACTTC.

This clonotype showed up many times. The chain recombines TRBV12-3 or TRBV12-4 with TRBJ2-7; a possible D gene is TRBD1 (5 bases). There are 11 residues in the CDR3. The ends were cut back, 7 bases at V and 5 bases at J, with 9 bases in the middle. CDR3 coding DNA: TGTGCCAGCACGCAAGGGGACGAGCAGTACTTC. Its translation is CASTQGDEQYF.

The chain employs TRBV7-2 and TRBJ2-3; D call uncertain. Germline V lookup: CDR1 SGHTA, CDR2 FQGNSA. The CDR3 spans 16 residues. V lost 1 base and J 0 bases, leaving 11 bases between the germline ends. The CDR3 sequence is CASSLGSGFSTDTQYF. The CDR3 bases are TGTGCCAGCAGCTTAGGGTCCGGGTTTAGCACAGATACGCAGTATTTT.

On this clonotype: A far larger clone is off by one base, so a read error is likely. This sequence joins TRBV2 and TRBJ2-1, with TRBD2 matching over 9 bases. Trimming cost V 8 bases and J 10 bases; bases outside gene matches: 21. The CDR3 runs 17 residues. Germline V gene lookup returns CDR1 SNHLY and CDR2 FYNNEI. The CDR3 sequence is CASGYAGNSGRRAEQFF. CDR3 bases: TGTGCCAGCGGTTATGCAGGTAATAGCGGGAGAAGGGCCGAGCAGTTCTTC.

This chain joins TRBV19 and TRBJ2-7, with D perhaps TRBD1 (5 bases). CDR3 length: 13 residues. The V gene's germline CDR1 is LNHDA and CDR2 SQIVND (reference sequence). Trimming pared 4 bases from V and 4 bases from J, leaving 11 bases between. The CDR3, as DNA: TGTGCCAGTAGTACTCGAAGACAGTACGAGCAGTACTTC. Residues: CASSTRRQYEQYF.

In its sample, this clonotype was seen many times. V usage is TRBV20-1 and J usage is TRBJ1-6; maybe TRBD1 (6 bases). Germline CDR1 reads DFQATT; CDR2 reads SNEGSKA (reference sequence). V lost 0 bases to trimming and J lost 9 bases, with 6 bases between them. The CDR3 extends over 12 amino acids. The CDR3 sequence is CSAREGGSPLHF. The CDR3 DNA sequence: TGCAGTGCTAGAGAAGGGGGTTCACCCCTCCACTTT.

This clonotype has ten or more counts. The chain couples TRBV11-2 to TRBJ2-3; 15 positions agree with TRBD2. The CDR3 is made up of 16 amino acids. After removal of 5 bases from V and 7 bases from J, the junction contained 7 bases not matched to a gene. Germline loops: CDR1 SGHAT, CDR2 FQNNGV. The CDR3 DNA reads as TGTGCCAGCAGCGTGCGGACTAGCGGGAGGGTACATACGCAGTATTTT. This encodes CASSVRTSGRVHTQYF.

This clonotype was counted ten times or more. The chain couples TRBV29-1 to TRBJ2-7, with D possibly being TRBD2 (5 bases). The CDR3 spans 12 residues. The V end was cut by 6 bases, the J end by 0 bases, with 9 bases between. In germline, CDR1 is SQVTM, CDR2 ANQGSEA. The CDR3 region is CSVGESSYEQYF. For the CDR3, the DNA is TGCAGCGTGGGAGAGAGCTCCTACGAGCAGTACTTC.

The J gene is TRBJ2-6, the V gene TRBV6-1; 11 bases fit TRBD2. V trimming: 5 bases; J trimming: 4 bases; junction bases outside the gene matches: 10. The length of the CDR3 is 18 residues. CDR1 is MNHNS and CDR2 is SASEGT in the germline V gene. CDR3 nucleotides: TGTGCCAGCAGTCTTCTTAGCGGGAGGGCCGTAGGGGCCAACGTCCTGACTTTC. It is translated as CASSLLSGRAVGANVLTF.

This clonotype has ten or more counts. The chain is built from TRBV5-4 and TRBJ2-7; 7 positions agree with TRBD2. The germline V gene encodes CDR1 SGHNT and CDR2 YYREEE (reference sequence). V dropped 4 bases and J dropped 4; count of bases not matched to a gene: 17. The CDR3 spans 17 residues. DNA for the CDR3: TGTGCCAGCAGCCATACCGCAGGTGCAGCGGGGCGATACGAGCAGTACTTC. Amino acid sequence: CASSHTAGAAGRYEQYF.

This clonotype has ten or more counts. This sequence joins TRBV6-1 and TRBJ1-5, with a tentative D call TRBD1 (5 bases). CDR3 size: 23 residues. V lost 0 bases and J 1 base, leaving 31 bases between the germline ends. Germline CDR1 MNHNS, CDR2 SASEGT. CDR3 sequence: CASSEALWGTGATASDSNQPQHF. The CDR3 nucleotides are TGTGCCAGCAGTGAAGCGCTCTGGGGCACCGGAGCCACGGCATCCGACAGCAATCAGCCCCAGCATTTT.

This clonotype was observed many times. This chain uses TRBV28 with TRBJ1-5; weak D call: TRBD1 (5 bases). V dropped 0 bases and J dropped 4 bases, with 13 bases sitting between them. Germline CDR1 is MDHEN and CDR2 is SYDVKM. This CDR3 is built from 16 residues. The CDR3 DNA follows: TGTGCCAGCAGTTTATGGCCGGGGCGGGAGAATCAGCCCCAGCATTTT. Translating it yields CASSLWPGRENQPQHF. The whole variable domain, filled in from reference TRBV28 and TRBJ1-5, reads DVKVTQSSRYLVKRTGEKVFLECVQDMDHENMFWYRQDPGLGLRLIYFSYDVKMKEKGDIPEGYSVSREKKERFSLILESASTNQTSMYLCASSLWPGRENQPQHFGDGTRLSIL.

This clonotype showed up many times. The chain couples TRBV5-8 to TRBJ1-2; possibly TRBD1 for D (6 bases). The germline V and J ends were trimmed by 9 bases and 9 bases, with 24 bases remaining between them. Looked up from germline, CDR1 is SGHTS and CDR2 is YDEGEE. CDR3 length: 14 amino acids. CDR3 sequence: CAIYAWGAGQSYTF. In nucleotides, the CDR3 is TGTGCCATCTATGCTTGGGGGGCTGGACAAAGCTACACCTTC.

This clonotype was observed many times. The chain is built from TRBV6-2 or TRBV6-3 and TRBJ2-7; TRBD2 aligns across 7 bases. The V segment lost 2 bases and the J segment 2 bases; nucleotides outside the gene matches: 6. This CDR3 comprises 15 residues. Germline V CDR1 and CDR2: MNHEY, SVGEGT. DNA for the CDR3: TGTGCCAGCAGTTACGTCGCGGGAGTTACCTACGAGCAGTACTTC. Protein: CASSYVAGVTYEQYF.

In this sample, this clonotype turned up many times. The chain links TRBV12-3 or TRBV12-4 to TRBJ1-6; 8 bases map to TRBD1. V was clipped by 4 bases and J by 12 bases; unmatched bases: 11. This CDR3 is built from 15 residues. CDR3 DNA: TGTGCCAGCAGTTCAGGAGCCGGGACAGGCCGACCCCTCCACTTT. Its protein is CASSSGAGTGRPLHF.

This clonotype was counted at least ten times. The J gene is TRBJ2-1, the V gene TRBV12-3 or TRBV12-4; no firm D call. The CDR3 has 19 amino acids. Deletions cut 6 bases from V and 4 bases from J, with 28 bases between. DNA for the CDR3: TGTGCCAGCAGCCGAATCATGTTGGGGTCGAGCCCCGAATACAATGAGCAGTTCTTC. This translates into CASSRIMLGSSPEYNEQFF.

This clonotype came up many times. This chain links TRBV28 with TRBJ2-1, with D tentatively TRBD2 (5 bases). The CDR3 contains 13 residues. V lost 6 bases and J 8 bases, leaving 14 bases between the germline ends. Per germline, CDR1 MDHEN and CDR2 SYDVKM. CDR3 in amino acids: CASSRIARDEQFF. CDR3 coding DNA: TGTGCCAGCAGCCGAATAGCGAGGGATGAGCAGTTCTTC.